Sequencing of this TCR beta chain was carried out in a study of CD8 T cells in ankylosing spondylitis. Whole-study results and caveats: A TCR beta motif made of under 10 highly homologous variants seemed typical of ankylosing spondylitis blood. Peripheral blood samples showed relatively rare disease-linked clones, and these clones were CD8+.

About this clonotype: Its matching antigen is unknown.

It was by quantitative 5'-RACE with molecular barcodes that TCR beta libraries were made. TCRdb re-analysed the 5' RACE reads in MiXCR, keeping a single row per CDR3 protein. The sample has over 600,000 distinct CDR3 sequences; about 20% are singletons. V lost 2 bases, J lost 4 bases, and 11 bases lay in between. The germline V gene encodes CDR1 MDHEN and CDR2 SYDVKM. There are 15 residues in the CDR3. The chain carries TRBV28 and TRBJ2-2, with D possibly matching TRBD2 (6 bases). The TCR comes from a male donor with ankylosing spondylitis. Sequencing was performed on blood, either unsorted or a sorted T cell fraction (not recorded which). The CDR3 region is CASSLNRRGTGELFF. CDR3 sequence (DNA): TGTGCCAGCAGTTTAAACAGGAGGGGCACCGGGGAGCTGTTTTTT.